The T cell receptor (beta chain) described here comes from a study of tumor and adjacent non-tumor tissue in lung cancer. Study as a whole: Patients were aged about 30 to 80, fewer than twelve men and about 5 women, stage I to III.

This sample's RNA came from whole unsorted tissue. Donors were chemotherapy-naive, newly diagnosed lung cancer surgical patients in China, August–late 2014. V dropped 3 bases and J dropped 7; count of bases not matched to a gene: 7. The CDR3 length is 14 residues. CDR1 and CDR2 from the germline V gene are SGHDT and YYEEEE. Study-wide findings and caveats: Shorter survival was associated with higher TCR diversity in tumors. Top 100 clones took a larger repertoire share in normal lung.

A modified ARM-PCR protocol with three rounds of nested PCR amplified TCRbeta. MiXCR, run by TCRdb on the multiplex PCR reads, gives a single entry per CDR3 protein. Here the sample spans about 120,000 distinct CDR3 sequences, roughly 64% being singletons. This clonotype was observed a single time. Its antigen remains unknown. The V gene is TRBV5-6, the J gene TRBJ1-5; 7 nucleotides line up with TRBD1. The specimen was lung tumor tissue. The receptor was isolated from a young man with non-small cell lung cancer. Here the CDR3 DNA reads TGTGCCAGCAGCTCTGACAGGGACGCACAGCCCCAGCATTTT. This codes for CASSSDRDAQPQHF. Combining the CDR3 with reference TRBV5-6 and TRBJ1-5 gives the whole variable domain DAGVTQSPTHLIKTRGQQVTLRCSPKSGHDTVSWYQQALGQGPQFIFQYYEEEERQRGNFPDRFSGHQFPNYSSELNVNALLLGDSALYLCASSSDRDAQPQHFGDGTRLSIL.